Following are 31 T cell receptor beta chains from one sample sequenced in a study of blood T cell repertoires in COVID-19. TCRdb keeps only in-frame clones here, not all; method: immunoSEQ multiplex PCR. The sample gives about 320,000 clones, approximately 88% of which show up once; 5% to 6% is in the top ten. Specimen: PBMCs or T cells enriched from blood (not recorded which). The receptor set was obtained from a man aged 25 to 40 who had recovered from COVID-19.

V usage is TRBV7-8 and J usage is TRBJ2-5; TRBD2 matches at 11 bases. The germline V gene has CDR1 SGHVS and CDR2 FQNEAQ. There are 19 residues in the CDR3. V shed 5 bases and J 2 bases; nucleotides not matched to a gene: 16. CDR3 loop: CASSQSGLAAFVPQETQYF. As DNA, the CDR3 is TGTGCCAGCAGCCAGTCGGGACTAGCGGCGTTCGTACCTCAAGAGACCCAGTACTTC.

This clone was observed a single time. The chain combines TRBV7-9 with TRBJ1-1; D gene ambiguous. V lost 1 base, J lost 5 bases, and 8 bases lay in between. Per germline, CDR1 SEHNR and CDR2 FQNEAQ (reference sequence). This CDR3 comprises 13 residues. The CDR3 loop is CASSLDGGTEAFF. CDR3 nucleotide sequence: TGTGCCAGCAGCTTAGACGGAGGGACTGAAGCTTTCTTT.

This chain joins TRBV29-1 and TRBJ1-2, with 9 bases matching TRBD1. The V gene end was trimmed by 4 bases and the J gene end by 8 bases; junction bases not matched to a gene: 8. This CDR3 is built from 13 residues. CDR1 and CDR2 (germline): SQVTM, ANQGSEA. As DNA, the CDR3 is TGCAGCGTTGGGGGACAGGGTATTGCGGGCTACACCTTC. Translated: CSVGGQGIAGYTF.

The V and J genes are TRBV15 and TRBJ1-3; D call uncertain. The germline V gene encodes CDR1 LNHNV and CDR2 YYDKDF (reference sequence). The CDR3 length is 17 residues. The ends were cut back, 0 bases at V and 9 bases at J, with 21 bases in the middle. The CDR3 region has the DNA TGTGCCACCAGCAGAGAAATGGCGACCTCAAGCCTAGGCACCATATATTTT. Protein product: CATSREMATSSLGTIYF.

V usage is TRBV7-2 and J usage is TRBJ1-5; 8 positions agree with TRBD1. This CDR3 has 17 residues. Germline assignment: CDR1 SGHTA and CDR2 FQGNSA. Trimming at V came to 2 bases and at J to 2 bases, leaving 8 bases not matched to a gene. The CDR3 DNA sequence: TGTGCCAGCAGCTTAAGGCAGGGGGCTTGGGGCAATCAGCCCCAGCATTTT. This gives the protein CASSLRQGAWGNQPQHF.

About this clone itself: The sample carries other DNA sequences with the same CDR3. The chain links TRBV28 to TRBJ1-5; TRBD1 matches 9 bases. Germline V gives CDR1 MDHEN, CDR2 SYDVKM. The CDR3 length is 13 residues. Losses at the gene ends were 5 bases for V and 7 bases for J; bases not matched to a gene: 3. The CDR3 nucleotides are TGTGCCAGCAGTAGGGACAGGGTCCAGCCCCAGCATTTT. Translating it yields CASSRDRVQPQHF.

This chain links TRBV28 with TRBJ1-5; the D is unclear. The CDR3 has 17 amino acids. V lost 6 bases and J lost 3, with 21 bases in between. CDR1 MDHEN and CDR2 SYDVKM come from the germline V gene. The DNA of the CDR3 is TGTGCCAGCAGCCCAGCAGGTGTCATCCCACCCAATCAGCCCCAGCATTTT. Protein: CASSPAGVIPPNQPQHF.

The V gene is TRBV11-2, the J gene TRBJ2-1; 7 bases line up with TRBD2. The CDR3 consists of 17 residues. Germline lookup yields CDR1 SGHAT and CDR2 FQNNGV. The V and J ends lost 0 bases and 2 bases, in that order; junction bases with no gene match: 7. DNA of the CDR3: TGTGCCAGCAGCTTAGATCGGGGGGTCGGGGCCTACAATGAGCAGTTCTTC. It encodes CASSLDRGVGAYNEQFF.

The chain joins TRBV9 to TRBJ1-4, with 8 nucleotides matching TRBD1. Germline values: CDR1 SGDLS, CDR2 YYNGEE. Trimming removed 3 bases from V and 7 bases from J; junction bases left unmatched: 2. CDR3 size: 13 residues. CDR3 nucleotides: TGTGCCAGCAGCGCGGGACAGGTTGAAAAACTGTTTTTT. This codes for CASSAGQVEKLFF.

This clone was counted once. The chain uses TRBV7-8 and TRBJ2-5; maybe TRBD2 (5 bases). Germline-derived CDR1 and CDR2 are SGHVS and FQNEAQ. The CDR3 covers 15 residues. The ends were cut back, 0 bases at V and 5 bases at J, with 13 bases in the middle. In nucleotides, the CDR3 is TGTGCCAGCAGCTTAGCGCGCTTCCCGGGGGAGACCCAGTACTTC. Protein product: CASSLARFPGETQYF.

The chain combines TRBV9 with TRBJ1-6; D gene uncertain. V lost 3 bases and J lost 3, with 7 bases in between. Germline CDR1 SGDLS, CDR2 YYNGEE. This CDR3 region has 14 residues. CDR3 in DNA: TGTGCCAGCAGCGGAGATGACTATAATTCACCCCTCCACTTT. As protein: CASSGDDYNSPLHF.

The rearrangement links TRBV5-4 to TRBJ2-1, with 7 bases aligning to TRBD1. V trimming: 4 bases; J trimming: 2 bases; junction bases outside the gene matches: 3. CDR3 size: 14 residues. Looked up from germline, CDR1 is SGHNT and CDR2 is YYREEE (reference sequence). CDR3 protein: CASSQQGTYNEQFF. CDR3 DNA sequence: TGTGCCAGCAGCCAACAGGGGACCTACAATGAGCAGTTCTTC. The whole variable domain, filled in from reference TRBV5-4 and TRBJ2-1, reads ETGVTQSPTHLIKTRGQQVTLRCSSQSGHNTVSWYQQALGQGPQFIFQYYREEENGRGNFPPRFSGLQFPNYSSELNVNALELDDSALYLCASSQQGTYNEQFFGPGTRLTVL.

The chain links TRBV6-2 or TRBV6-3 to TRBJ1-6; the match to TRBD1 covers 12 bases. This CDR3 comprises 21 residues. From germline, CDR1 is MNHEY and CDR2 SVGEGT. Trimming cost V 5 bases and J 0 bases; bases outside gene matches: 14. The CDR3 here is CASSDLNRDRGQGSYNSPLHF. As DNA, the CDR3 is TGTGCCAGCAGTGATCTCAACCGGGACAGGGGGCAAGGCTCCTATAATTCACCCCTCCACTTT.

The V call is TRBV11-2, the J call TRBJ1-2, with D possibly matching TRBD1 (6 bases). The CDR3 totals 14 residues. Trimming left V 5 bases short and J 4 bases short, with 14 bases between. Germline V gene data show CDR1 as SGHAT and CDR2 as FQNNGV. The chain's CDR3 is CASSQRGGGYGYTF. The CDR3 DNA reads TGTGCCAGCAGCCAAAGGGGGGGTGGCTATGGCTACACCTTC.

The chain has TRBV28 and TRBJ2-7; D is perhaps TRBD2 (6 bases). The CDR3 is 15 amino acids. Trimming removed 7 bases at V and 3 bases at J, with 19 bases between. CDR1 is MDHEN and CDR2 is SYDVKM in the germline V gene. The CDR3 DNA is TGTGCCAGCACCACCCTCCTTTTGGGGGGCTACGAGCAGTACTTC. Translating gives CASTTLLLGGYEQYF.

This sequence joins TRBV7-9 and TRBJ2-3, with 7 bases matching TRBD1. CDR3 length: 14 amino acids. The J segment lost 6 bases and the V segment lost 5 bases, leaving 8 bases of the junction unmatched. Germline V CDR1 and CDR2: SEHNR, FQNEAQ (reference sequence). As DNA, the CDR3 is TGTGCCAGCAGCCTACAGACAGGGCGGGATACGCAGTATTTT. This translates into CASSLQTGRDTQYF. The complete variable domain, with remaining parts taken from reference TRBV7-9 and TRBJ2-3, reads DTGVSQNPRHKITKRGQNVTFRCDPISEHNRLYWYRQTLGQGPEFLTYFQNEAQLEKSRLLSDRFSAERPKGSFSTLEIQRTEQGDSAMYLCASSLQTGRDTQYFGPGTRLTVL.

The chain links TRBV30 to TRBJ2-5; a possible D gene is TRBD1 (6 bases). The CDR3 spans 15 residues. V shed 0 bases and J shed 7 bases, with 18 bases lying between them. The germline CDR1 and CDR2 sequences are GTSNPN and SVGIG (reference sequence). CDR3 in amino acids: CAWSVRSGAVGTQYF. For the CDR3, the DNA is TGTGCCTGGAGTGTTCGGTCAGGGGCCGTTGGGACCCAGTACTTC.

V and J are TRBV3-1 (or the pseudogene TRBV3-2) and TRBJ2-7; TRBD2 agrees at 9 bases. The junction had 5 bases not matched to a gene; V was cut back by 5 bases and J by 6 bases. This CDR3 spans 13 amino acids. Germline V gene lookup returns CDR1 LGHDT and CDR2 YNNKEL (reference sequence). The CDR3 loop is CASSARGGAEQYF. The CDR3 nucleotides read TGTGCCAGCAGCGCGCGGGGGGGCGCCGAGCAGTACTTC.

CDR3 nucleotide sequence: TGTGCCAGCAGCTTGGTCAGAAACCCTAGCACAGATACGCAGTATTTT. Amino acids: CASSLVRNPSTDTQYF. This chain links TRBV7-9 with TRBJ2-3; D remains ambiguous. Germline lookup yields CDR1 SEHNR and CDR2 FQNEAQ (reference sequence). This CDR3 is 16 amino acids long. V was pared by 3 bases and J by 0 bases, with 13 bases between.

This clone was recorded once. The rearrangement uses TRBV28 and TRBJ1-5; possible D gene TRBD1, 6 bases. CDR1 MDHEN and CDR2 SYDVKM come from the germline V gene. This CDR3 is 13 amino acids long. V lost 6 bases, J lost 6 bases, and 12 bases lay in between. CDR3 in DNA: TGTGCCAGCAGAGTACAGGGAAGTCAGCCCCAGCATTTT. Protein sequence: CASRVQGSQPQHF.

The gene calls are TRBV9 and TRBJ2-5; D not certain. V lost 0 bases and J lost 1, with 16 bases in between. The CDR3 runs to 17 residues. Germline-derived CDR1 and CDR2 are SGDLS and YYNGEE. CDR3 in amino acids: CASSVGLGRVTQETQYF. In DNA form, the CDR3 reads TGTGCCAGCAGCGTAGGGCTAGGCAGAGTTACCCAAGAGACCCAGTACTTC.

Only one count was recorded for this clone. The CDR3 DNA sequence: TGTGCCAGCAGTGAAACAGGGGCCACAGATACGCAGTATTTT. This codes for CASSETGATDTQYF. The chain recombines TRBV6-4 with TRBJ2-3; 7 nucleotides align to TRBD1. Trimming at V came to 3 bases and at J to 2 bases, leaving 2 bases not matched to a gene. The V gene's germline CDR1 is MRHNA and CDR2 SNTAGT. The CDR3 spans 14 residues.

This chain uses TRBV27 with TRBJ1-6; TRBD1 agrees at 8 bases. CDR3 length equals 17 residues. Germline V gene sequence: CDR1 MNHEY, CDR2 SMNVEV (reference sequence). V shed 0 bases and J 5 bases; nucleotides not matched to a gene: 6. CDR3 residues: CASSLSWMTGDNSPLHF. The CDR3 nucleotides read TGTGCCAGCAGTTTATCTTGGATGACAGGGGATAATTCACCCCTCCACTTT.

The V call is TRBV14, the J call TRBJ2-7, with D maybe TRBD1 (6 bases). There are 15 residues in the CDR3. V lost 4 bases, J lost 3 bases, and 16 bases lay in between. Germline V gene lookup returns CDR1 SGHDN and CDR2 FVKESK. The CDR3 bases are TGTGCCAGCAGCCGACCCTCGACAGGTTTCTACGAGCAGTACTTC. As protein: CASSRPSTGFYEQYF.

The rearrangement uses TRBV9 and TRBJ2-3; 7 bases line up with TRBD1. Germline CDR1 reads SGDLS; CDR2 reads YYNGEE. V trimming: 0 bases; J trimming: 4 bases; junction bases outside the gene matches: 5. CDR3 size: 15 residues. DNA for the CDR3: TGTGCCAGCAGCGTAGGAGGGGGCTACGCAGATACGCAGTATTTT. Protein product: CASSVGGGYADTQYF.

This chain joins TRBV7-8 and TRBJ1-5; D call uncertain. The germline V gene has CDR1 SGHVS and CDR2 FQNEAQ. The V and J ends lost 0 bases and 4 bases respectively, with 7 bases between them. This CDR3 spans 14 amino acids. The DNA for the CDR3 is TGTGCCAGCAGCTTAGCGAACAGAAATCAGCCCCAGCATTTT. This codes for CASSLANRNQPQHF.

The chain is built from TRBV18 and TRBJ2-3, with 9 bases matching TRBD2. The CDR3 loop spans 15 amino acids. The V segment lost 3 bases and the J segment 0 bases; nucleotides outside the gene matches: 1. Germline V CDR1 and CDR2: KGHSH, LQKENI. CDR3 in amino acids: CASSPSGGSTDTQYF. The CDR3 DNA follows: TGTGCCAGCTCACCTAGCGGGGGTAGCACAGATACGCAGTATTTT.

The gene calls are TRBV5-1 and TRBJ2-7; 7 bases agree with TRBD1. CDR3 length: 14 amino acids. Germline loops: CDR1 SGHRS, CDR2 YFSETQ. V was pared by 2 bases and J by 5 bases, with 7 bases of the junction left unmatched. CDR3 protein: CASSFQTGTHEQYF. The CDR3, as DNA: TGCGCCAGCAGCTTCCAGACAGGGACCCACGAGCAGTACTTC.

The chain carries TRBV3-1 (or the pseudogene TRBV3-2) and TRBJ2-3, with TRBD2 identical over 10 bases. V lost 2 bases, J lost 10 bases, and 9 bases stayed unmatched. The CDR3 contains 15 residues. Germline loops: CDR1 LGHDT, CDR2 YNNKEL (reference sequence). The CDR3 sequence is CASSQNSGGPRSQYF. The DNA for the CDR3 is TGTGCCAGCAGCCAAAATAGCGGGGGGCCCAGGTCGCAGTATTTT.

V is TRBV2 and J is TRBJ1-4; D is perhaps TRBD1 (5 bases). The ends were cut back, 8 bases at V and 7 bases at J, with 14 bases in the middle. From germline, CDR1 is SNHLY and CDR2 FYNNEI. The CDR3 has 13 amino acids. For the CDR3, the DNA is TGTGCCAGCCCAGTAGGGGTGCGTGAAAAACTGTTTTTT. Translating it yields CASPVGVREKLFF.

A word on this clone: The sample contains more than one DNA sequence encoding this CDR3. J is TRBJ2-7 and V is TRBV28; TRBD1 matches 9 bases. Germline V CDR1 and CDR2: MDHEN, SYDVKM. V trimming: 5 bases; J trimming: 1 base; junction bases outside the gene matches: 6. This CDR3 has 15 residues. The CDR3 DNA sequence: TGTGCCAGCAGTCCAGGGACAGGGCTTTCCTACGAGCAGTACTTC. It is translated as CASSPGTGLSYEQYF.